This TCR beta chain was recorded in a study of blood T cell repertoires in COVID-19. Study at large: Acute and convalescent COVID-19 samples came from the United States, Italy and Spain. In each case, the material was cDNA or gDNA derived from T cells, B-cell-depleted T cells, or PBMCs.

As handled by the study authors: Amplifying reference gene primers gave estimates of nucleated cell counts. Using immunoSEQ multiplex PCR, the repertoire was profiled, and TCRdb retains in-frame clones only, with some absent. V, J and clone size were drawn from that table, and D and trimming were deduced from the DNA. The table records approximately 71,000 clones, roughly 80% of them present only once. The sequencing sample was made of peripheral blood. This sequence originates from a human donor in a cohort sampled during active COVID-19.

The CDR3 bases are TGTGCCAGCAGCAAAACGATCGTGGTCGGGGGAAGCTCCTACAATGAGCAGTTCTTC. The encoded protein is CASSKTIVVGGSSYNEQFF. The rearrangement links TRBV21-1 to TRBJ2-1; the table assigns TRBD2, which was not confirmed against the DNA. TRBV21-1 is designated a pseudogene. The CDR3 is made up of 19 amino acids.